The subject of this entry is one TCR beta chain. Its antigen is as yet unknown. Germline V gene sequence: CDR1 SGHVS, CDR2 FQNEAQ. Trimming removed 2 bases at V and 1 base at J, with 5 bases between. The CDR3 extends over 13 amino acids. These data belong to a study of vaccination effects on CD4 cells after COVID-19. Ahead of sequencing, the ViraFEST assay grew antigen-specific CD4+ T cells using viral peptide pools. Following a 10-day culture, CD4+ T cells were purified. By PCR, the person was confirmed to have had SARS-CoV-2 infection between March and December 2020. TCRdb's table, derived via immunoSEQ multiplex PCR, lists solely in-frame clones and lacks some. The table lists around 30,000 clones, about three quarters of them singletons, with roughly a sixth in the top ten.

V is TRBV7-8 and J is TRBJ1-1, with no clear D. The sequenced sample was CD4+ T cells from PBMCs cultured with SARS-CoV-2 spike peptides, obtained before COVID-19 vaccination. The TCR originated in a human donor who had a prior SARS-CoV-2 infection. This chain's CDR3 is CASSLTQNTEAFF. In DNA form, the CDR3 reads TGTGCCAGCAGCTTAACACAGAACACTGAAGCTTTCTTT.